The 28 T cell receptor beta chains in this list originate from one sample, sequenced in a study of neoadjuvant anti-PD-1 for oral cavity cancer. The sample's time point: after neoadjuvant nivolumab, at surgical resection. TCRdb's copy holds only in-frame clones and misses some; the assay was immunoSEQ multiplex PCR. The table shows around 15,000 clones, with 40% occurring only once. The source was tumor tissue, collected after nivolumab (anti-PD-1) treatment. The receptors stem from a person aged 35-80 years with oral cavity squamous cell carcinoma.

V usage is TRBV12-5 and J usage is TRBJ2-2; 7 bases are a match to TRBD2. The CDR3 runs to 17 residues. Germline V gives CDR1 LGHNT, CDR2 FRNRAP. V lost 1 base and J lost 4; bases outside the gene matches: 9. This chain's CDR3 is CASGLAGTSDGTGELFF. The CDR3 bases are TGTGCTAGTGGTTTGGCCGGCACTAGCGATGGCACCGGGGAGCTGTTTTTT.

The chain employs TRBV12-5 and TRBJ2-1, with 8 bases identical to TRBD1. The CDR3 totals 16 residues. The germline V gene has CDR1 LGHNT and CDR2 FRNRAP. V lost 1 base, J lost 12 bases, and 14 bases stayed unmatched. Here the CDR3 reads CASGLGLGQATFGQFF. The CDR3 nucleotides are TGTGCTAGTGGTTTGGGCTTGGGACAGGCTACCTTCGGGCAGTTCTTC. Complete variable domain (other parts from reference TRBV12-5 and TRBJ2-1): DARVTQTPRHKVTEMGQEVTMRCQPILGHNTVFWYRQTMMQGLELLAYFRNRAPLDDSGMPKDRFSAEMPDATLATLKIQPSEPRDSAVYFCASGLGLGQATFGQFFGPGTRLTVL.

The chain combines TRBV27 with TRBJ1-4; 7 bases line up with TRBD1. V shed 4 bases and J 3 bases; nucleotides not matched to a gene: 5. The germline V gene has CDR1 MNHEY and CDR2 SMNVEV (reference sequence). The CDR3 covers 15 residues. The CDR3 bases are TGTGCCAGCAGTTCCCGACAGGGATCTAATGAAAAACTGTTTTTT. Protein product: CASSSRQGSNEKLFF.

The V and J genes are TRBV25-1 and TRBJ1-6, with D maybe TRBD1 (6 bases). Deletions cut 3 bases from V and 7 bases from J, with 10 bases between. Per germline, CDR1 MGHDK and CDR2 SYGVNS. The CDR3 has 14 residues. In DNA, the CDR3 is TGTGCCAGCAGTGAGACAGGCATGAATTCACCCCTCCACTTT. Its protein product is CASSETGMNSPLHF.

This clone was counted only a few times. Mismatch with germline at one junction end may stem from a read error. The J gene is TRBJ2-1, the V gene TRBV11-3, with 7 bases matching TRBD2. CDR3 length equals 15 residues. Germline-derived CDR1 and CDR2 are SGHNT and YENEEA. CDR3 in DNA: TGTGCCAGCAGCCTAGAGGCTAGCGGCAACAATGAGCAGTTCTTC. This translates into CASSLEASGNNEQFF.

This clone came up many times. The gene calls are TRBV7-6 and TRBJ1-1; no reliable D call. Germline V gene sequence: CDR1 SGHVS, CDR2 FNYEAQ. The CDR3 is 14 residues long. V gave up 1 base and J gave up 0 bases, with 6 bases separating them. CDR3 sequence (DNA): TGTGCCAGCAGCTTAGGTAGGATGAACACTGAAGCTTTCTTT. Translation: CASSLGRMNTEAFF.

The sample holds a few counts of this clone. The V and J genes are TRBV6-5 and TRBJ1-1; 11 bases match TRBD1. This CDR3 region has 14 residues. Germline V gene sequence: CDR1 MNHEY, CDR2 SVGAGI. V lost 6 bases to trimming and J lost 4 bases; unmatched junction nucleotides: 4. The CDR3 DNA sequence: TGTGCCAGCAGACGGACAGGGGGCGGCACTGAAGCTTTCTTT. Its protein product is CASRRTGGGTEAFF.

This clone was counted a few times. The chain has TRBV11-3 and TRBJ2-5, with no clear D. CDR1 is SGHNT and CDR2 is YENEEA in the germline V gene. The CDR3 runs 13 residues. With 0 bases removed from V and 3 bases from J, the gap between germline ends came to 5 bases. As DNA, the CDR3 is TGTGCCAGCAGCTTAGATAGAAAAGAGACCCAGTACTTC. This translates into CASSLDRKETQYF. Using reference TRBV11-3 and TRBJ2-5 for the parts outside the CDR3, the full variable domain is EAGVVQSPRYKIIEKKQPVAFWCNPISGHNTLYWYLQNLGQGPELLIRYENEEAVDDSQLPKDRFSAERLKGVDSTLKIQPAELGDSAVYLCASSLDRKETQYFGPGTRLLVL.

Here the CDR3 reads CASSGAAQNQPQHF. The CDR3 bases are TGTGCCAGCAGCGGGGCCGCTCAAAATCAGCCCCAGCATTTT. This sequence joins TRBV2 and TRBJ1-5; perhaps TRBD1 as D (5 bases). CDR3 length equals 14 residues. Germline CDR1 SNHLY, CDR2 FYNNEI. Between the trimmed V and J ends, which lost 6 bases and 4 bases, there was a span of 13 bases.

As regards this clone: Other DNA sequences in the sample encode the same CDR3. The chain uses TRBV29-1 and TRBJ2-3, with a possible D match to TRBD1 (5 bases). V lost 1 base, J lost 2 bases, and 10 bases lay in between. CDR3 size: 14 residues. Germline CDR1 and CDR2: SQVTM and ANQGSEA. The CDR3 coding sequence is TGCAGCGTTGAAGGGCAGGGATACACAGATACGCAGTATTTT. Its translation is CSVEGQGYTDTQYF.

The chain employs TRBV28 and TRBJ2-3; TRBD2 is a possible D gene (6 bases). Germline CDR1 reads MDHEN; CDR2 reads SYDVKM. The CDR3 extends over 13 amino acids. Deletions cut 6 bases from V and 8 bases from J, with 15 bases between. The CDR3 protein is CASRRPRERTQYF. The CDR3, as DNA: TGTGCCAGCAGAAGACCCCGGGAGCGTACGCAGTATTTT.

The chain recombines TRBV28 with TRBJ1-1; D remains unclear. CDR1 is MDHEN and CDR2 is SYDVKM in the germline V gene. The V end was cut by 6 bases, the J end by 4 bases, with 15 bases between. This CDR3 is 14 amino acids long. The CDR3 DNA follows: TGTGCCAGCAGGCTACCCGGCTTGGGCACTGAAGCTTTCTTT. It specifies CASRLPGLGTEAFF.

This clone appeared a single time. The V and J genes are TRBV5-1 and TRBJ1-1; no clear D gene. Trimming took 4 bases from V and 0 from J, leaving 13 bases between them. Germline V gene sequence: CDR1 SGHRS, CDR2 YFSETQ. The CDR3 is 15 amino acids. DNA for the CDR3: TGCGCCAGCAGCGGCGGGAGCGGCATGAACACTGAAGCTTTCTTT. Translating it yields CASSGGSGMNTEAFF.

The chain has TRBV6-5 and TRBJ1-6, with TRBD1 matching over 10 bases. Germline trimming cut 5 bases from V and 7 bases from J; bases unmatched to any gene: 5. The CDR3 has 15 residues. CDR1 MNHEY and CDR2 SVGAGI come from the germline V gene. The CDR3 DNA sequence: TGTGCCAGCAGTACTGGGACAGGGGCGAATTCACCCCTCCACTTT. Its protein is CASSTGTGANSPLHF.

This clone was counted only a few times. The gene calls are TRBV6-6 and TRBJ1-2; a weak D match, TRBD1 (5 bases). V was cut by 7 bases and J by 9 bases, with 15 bases left in between. The CDR3 covers 12 residues. Germline V lookup: CDR1 MNHNY, CDR2 SVGAGI (reference sequence). For the CDR3, the DNA is TGTGCCAGCAAGTCGACTCGGGGCCGCTACACCTTC. It specifies CASKSTRGRYTF.

In this sample, this clone turned up a few times. The chain recombines TRBV9 with TRBJ1-4; the D gene is possibly TRBD1 (6 bases). V shed 0 bases and J shed 8 bases, with 14 bases lying between them. The CDR3 sequence is 15 residues long. Germline lookup yields CDR1 SGDLS and CDR2 YYNGEE. DNA for the CDR3: TGTGCCAGCAGCGTAGGGCCAGGGGTAGGAGAAAAACTGTTTTTT. Its protein product is CASSVGPGVGEKLFF.

V is TRBV19 and J is TRBJ1-5; D might be TRBD1 (5 bases). Per germline, CDR1 LNHDA and CDR2 SQIVND (reference sequence). Between the trimmed V and J ends, which lost 3 bases and 9 bases, there was a span of 6 bases. This CDR3 spans 11 amino acids. The chain's CDR3 is CASSIGGPQHF. As DNA, the CDR3 is TGTGCCAGTAGTATTGGGGGGCCCCAGCATTTT.

This clone has more than one count but fewer than ten. The chain carries TRBV7-2 and TRBJ2-1; 11 nucleotides match TRBD2. The length of the CDR3 is 14 residues. V gave up 1 base and J gave up 14 bases; unmatched junction bases: 7. The germline gives CDR1 SGHTA, CDR2 FQGNSA. CDR3 nucleotides: TGTGCCAGCAGCTTAGTAGGTAGCGGGGGGGAGGAGTTCTTC. This gives the protein CASSLVGSGGEEFF.

The chain links TRBV5-6 to TRBJ1-1; TRBD1 might be the D (6 bases). This CDR3 has 13 amino acids. The germline CDR1 and CDR2 sequences are SGHDT and YYEEEE. Trimming cost V 4 bases and J 4 bases, with 11 bases left between them. CDR3: CASSLPRGTEAFF. CDR3 bases: TGTGCCAGCAGCCTCCCCAGGGGCACTGAAGCTTTCTTT.

By share, this clone counts as medium-sized. This rearrangement joins TRBV19 to TRBJ1-1; D perhaps matches TRBD1 (6 bases). The CDR3 covers 15 residues. The germline gives CDR1 LNHDA, CDR2 SQIVND (reference sequence). With 0 bases removed from V and 4 bases from J, the gap between germline ends came to 12 bases. CDR3 amino acids: CASSIEGGRSTEAFF. CDR3 nucleotides: TGTGCCAGTAGTATAGAGGGGGGCAGGAGCACTGAAGCTTTCTTT.

A single count supports this clone. The chain has TRBV27 and TRBJ2-3; the D gene is possibly TRBD2 (7 bases). The CDR3 is 15 amino acids. CDR1 MNHEY and CDR2 SMNVEV come from the germline V gene (reference sequence). The germline V and J ends were trimmed by 5 bases and 3 bases, with 15 bases remaining between them. The CDR3 DNA follows: TGTGCCAGCAGTCCCCGCGGGGGCAGAACAGATACGCAGTATTTT. It specifies CASSPRGGRTDTQYF.

This sequence joins TRBV7-8 and TRBJ1-5; TRBD1 is a possible D gene (5 bases). Germline CDR1 and CDR2: SGHVS and FQNEAQ. The CDR3 covers 15 residues. V lost 5 bases and J lost 2, with 13 bases in between. The CDR3 spells CASSHRSGGNQPQHF. Here the CDR3 DNA reads TGTGCCAGCAGCCACAGGAGCGGGGGCAATCAGCCCCAGCATTTT. Full variable domain (missing parts from reference TRBV7-8 and TRBJ1-5): GAGVSQSPRYKVAKRGQDVALRCDPISGHVSLFWYQQALGQGPEFLTYFQNEAQLDKSGLPSDRFFAERPEGSVSTLKIQRTQQEDSAVYLCASSHRSGGNQPQHFGDGTRLSIL.

The V call is TRBV30, the J call TRBJ2-7; D ambiguous. The germline V gene encodes CDR1 GTSNPN and CDR2 SVGIG (reference sequence). V lost 1 base, J lost 5 bases, and 12 bases lay in between. This CDR3 is built from 13 residues. The CDR3 loop reads CAWSAGSLNEQYF. The CDR3 DNA reads as TGTGCCTGGAGTGCCGGGTCTCTGAACGAGCAGTACTTC. Together with reference TRBV30 and TRBJ2-7, the CDR3 gives the full variable domain: SQTIHQWPATLVQPVGSPLSLECTVEGTSNPNLYWYRQAAGRGLQLLFYSVGIGQISSEVPQNLSASRPQDRQFILSSKKLLLSDSGFYLCAWSAGSLNEQYFGPGTRLTVT.

This chain links TRBV7-6 with TRBJ1-3, with TRBD1 matching 8 bases. Germline trimming cut 7 bases from V and 3 bases from J; bases unmatched to any gene: 5. Germline V gene data show CDR1 as SGHVS and CDR2 as FNYEAQ. The CDR3 extends over 14 amino acids. The CDR3 spells CASTTGTGGNTIYF. CDR3 nucleotides: TGTGCCAGCACTACCGGGACAGGTGGAAACACCATATATTTT. Filled out from reference TRBV7-6 and TRBJ1-3, the complete variable domain reads GAGVSQSPRYKVTKRGQDVALRCDPISGHVSLYWYRQALGQGPEFLTYFNYEAQQDKSGLPNDRFSAERPEGSISTLTIQRTEQRDSAMYRCASTTGTGGNTIYFGEGSWLTVV.

The J gene is TRBJ2-2, the V gene TRBV11-2, with no clear D. The germline V gene encodes CDR1 SGHAT and CDR2 FQNNGV. Trimming left V 1 base short and J 0 bases short, with 6 bases between. The CDR3 loop spans 15 amino acids. CDR3 in amino acids: CASSLGFANTGELFF. In DNA, the CDR3 is TGTGCCAGCAGCTTAGGATTCGCGAACACCGGGGAGCTGTTTTTT.

The chain joins TRBV5-1 to TRBJ2-2; 7 bases are shared with TRBD2. Per the germline V gene, CDR1 is SGHRS and CDR2 is YFSETQ. The CDR3 spans 17 residues. The junction had 8 bases not matched to a gene; V was cut back by 0 bases and J by 3 bases. For the CDR3, the DNA is TGCGCCAGCAGCTTGGTGGGACTAAGGTCAGACACCGGGGAGCTGTTTTTT. It is translated as CASSLVGLRSDTGELFF. Together with reference TRBV5-1 and TRBJ2-2, the CDR3 gives the full variable domain: KAGVTQTPRYLIKTRGQQVTLSCSPISGHRSVSWYQQTPGQGLQFLFEYFSETQRNKGNFPGRFSGRQFSNSRSEMNVSTLELGDSALYLCASSLVGLRSDTGELFFGEGSRLTVL.

The gene calls are TRBV6-5 and TRBJ1-5; no clear D gene. The CDR3 covers 14 residues. From germline, CDR1 is MNHEY and CDR2 SVGAGI. Trimming removed 4 bases at V and 9 bases at J, with 16 bases between. The CDR3 protein is CASSSTLLSGPQHF. The DNA for the CDR3 is TGTGCCAGCAGTTCGACGTTACTGTCAGGGCCCCAGCATTTT.

The V call is TRBV5-1, the J call TRBJ2-5; the match to TRBD2 covers 10 bases. V gave up 0 bases and J gave up 5 bases; unmatched junction bases: 13. Looked up from germline, CDR1 is SGHRS and CDR2 is YFSETQ. This CDR3 has 18 residues. Here the CDR3 reads CASSLDLSGLAFLETQYF. The CDR3 nucleotides read TGCGCCAGCAGCTTGGATCTGTCGGGACTAGCGTTTTTGGAGACCCAGTACTTC.